This entry features one T cell receptor (beta chain) sequence. This CDR3 has 14 residues. CDR1 and CDR2 (germline): GTSNPN, SVGIG (reference sequence). V was shortened by 0 bases and J by 1 base, with 6 bases between the two germline ends. The data originate from a study of CD8 T cells in Susac syndrome. Random hexamers were used to reverse transcribe roughly 0.5 to 1 ug of RNA. TCRdb re-called the immunoSEQ multiplex PCR reads with MiXCR, one entry per CDR3 protein. This table has a few hundred thousand distinct CDR3 sequences, about nine tenths appearing once. The rearrangement uses TRBV30 and TRBJ2-2; D is ambiguous. The receptor's source is a human donor with multiple sclerosis. Sequenced material: CD8+ T cells from PBMCs. This chain's CDR3 is CAWSVVGNTGELFF. As DNA, the CDR3 is TGTGCCTGGAGTGTAGTTGGGAACACCGGGGAGCTGTTTTTT.